The 16 T cell receptor beta chains presented below share a single source sample, sequenced in a study of cytomegalovirus exposure and HLA in healthy donors. The PCR had 60 Vbeta and 13 Jbeta primers. Clones were read by immunoSEQ multiplex PCR, and TCRdb kept only the in-frame ones, dropping some. This table holds about 140,000 clones, about 86% found once. The sequencing input was PBMCs. The receptors shown here come from a man between 40 and 49 years old in good health and CMV-seropositive.

With respect to this clone: The junction differs from germline at one of its ends, possibly a read error. The rearrangement uses TRBV7-9 and TRBJ1-2; 7 positions match TRBD1. This CDR3 comprises 13 residues. In germline, CDR1 is SEHNR, CDR2 FQNEAQ (reference sequence). In DNA form, the CDR3 reads TGTTCCAGCAGCCCAACAGGGGAAGCTGGCTACACCTTC. Translating it yields CSSSPTGEAGYTF.

This sequence joins TRBV10-3 and TRBJ2-2, with D perhaps TRBD1 (6 bases). This CDR3 is built from 11 residues. Germline V gene data show CDR1 as ENHRY and CDR2 as SYGVKD. V lost 11 bases, J lost 6 bases, and 10 bases lay in between. The CDR3 DNA is TGTGCCGCCAGGGGTTCCGGGGAGCTGTTTTTT. Its protein is CAARGSGELFF.

This clone was counted between two and nine times. This sequence joins TRBV7-9 and TRBJ2-7; 10 bases are shared with TRBD2. Germline loops: CDR1 SEHNR, CDR2 FQNEAQ (reference sequence). The CDR3 spans 13 residues. J gave up 5 bases and V 5 bases, and 3 bases lay outside the gene matches. The CDR3 region has the DNA TGTGCCAGCAGCAATCTAGCGGGAGACGAGCAGTACTTC. Its translation: CASSNLAGDEQYF. The whole variable domain, filled in from reference TRBV7-9 and TRBJ2-7, reads DTGVSQNPRHKITKRGQNVTFRCDPISEHNRLYWYRQTLGQGPEFLTYFQNEAQLEKSRLLSDRFSAERPKGSFSTLEIQRTEQGDSAMYLCASSNLAGDEQYFGPGTRLTVT.

The chain is built from TRBV7-2 and TRBJ2-1; 7 nucleotides match TRBD1. From germline, CDR1 is SGHTA and CDR2 FQGNSA. V shed 4 bases and J 3 bases; nucleotides not matched to a gene: 6. There are 15 residues in the CDR3. The CDR3 region is CASSSWTGLYNEQFF. The CDR3 DNA is TGTGCCAGCAGCTCCTGGACAGGACTCTACAATGAGCAGTTCTTC.

The J gene is TRBJ1-1, the V gene TRBV30; no firm D call. Trimming cost V 2 bases and J 3 bases, with 7 bases left between them. Germline CDR1 is GTSNPN and CDR2 is SVGIG (reference sequence). The length of the CDR3 is 12 residues. CDR3 coding DNA: TGTGCCTGGAGTTACGGGGACACTGAAGCTTTCTTT. Its protein product is CAWSYGDTEAFF.

The J gene is TRBJ2-7, the V gene TRBV27; D is perhaps TRBD1 (5 bases). The CDR3 extends over 13 amino acids. The V end lost 6 bases, the J end lost 6 bases, and 15 bases lay between the germline ends. Looked up from germline, CDR1 is MNHEY and CDR2 is SMNVEV (reference sequence). CDR3 in amino acids: CASRKEAGLEQYF. DNA for the CDR3: TGTGCCAGCAGAAAAGAGGCAGGGCTCGAGCAGTACTTC.

A single count supports this clone. The gene calls are TRBV30 and TRBJ2-7, with a possible D match to TRBD2 (6 bases). V shed 0 bases and J shed 10 bases, with 16 bases lying between them. The CDR3 is 13 residues long. CDR1 is GTSNPN and CDR2 is SVGIG in the germline V gene (reference sequence). The CDR3 nucleotides read TGTGCCTGGAGTGTACGCCCCGCGGGGCCTCAGTACTTC. Translation: CAWSVRPAGPQYF.

The J gene is TRBJ2-1, the V gene TRBV18, with D tentatively TRBD2 (6 bases). Trimming removed 3 bases at V and 7 bases at J, with 19 bases between. Germline assignment: CDR1 KGHSH and CDR2 LQKENI. CDR3 length equals 16 residues. The CDR3 nucleotides read TGTGCCAGCTCACCTCAAACTGTTACCGGAGGGAATGAGCAGTTCTTC. It specifies CASSPQTVTGGNEQFF.

The chain combines TRBV5-1 with TRBJ2-7, with 9 bases that match TRBD1. The junction had 1 base not matched to a gene; V was cut back by 0 bases and J by 3 bases. Germline CDR1 SGHRS, CDR2 YFSETQ. This CDR3 contains 14 residues. The CDR3: CASSLGTGVYEQYF. CDR3 DNA: TGCGCCAGCAGCTTGGGGACAGGGGTCTACGAGCAGTACTTC.

This clone appeared a single time. This chain connects TRBV9 to TRBJ1-6; no clear D gene. CDR3 size: 15 residues. Germline assignment: CDR1 SGDLS and CDR2 YYNGEE. V lost 0 bases to trimming and J lost 4 bases, with 8 bases between them. The CDR3 sequence is CASSVGGSYNSPLHF. The CDR3 DNA is TGTGCCAGCAGCGTAGGAGGCAGTTATAATTCACCCCTCCACTTT.

This chain joins TRBV11-2 and TRBJ1-1; D gene ambiguous. With 5 bases removed from V and 0 bases from J, the gap between germline ends came to 13 bases. The length of the CDR3 is 15 residues. From germline, CDR1 is SGHAT and CDR2 FQNNGV. The CDR3 DNA sequence: TGTGCCAGCAGCACCCCAAAGGACTTGAACACTGAAGCTTTCTTT. Protein: CASSTPKDLNTEAFF.

The table lists this clone with a few counts. The J gene is TRBJ2-3, the V gene TRBV5-1; a weak D match, TRBD2 (7 bases). CDR1 is SGHRS, CDR2 YFSETQ, per germline. The CDR3 is made up of 16 amino acids. The V end lost 7 bases, the J end lost 6 bases, and 24 bases lay between the germline ends. Here the CDR3 reads CASGSRPTGGLDTQYF. The CDR3 bases are TGCGCCAGCGGATCCCGGCCCACCGGGGGGCTGGATACGCAGTATTTT.

This chain joins TRBV7-9 and TRBJ2-1; maybe TRBD1 (6 bases). The CDR3 spans 17 residues. Germline V gene lookup returns CDR1 SEHNR and CDR2 FQNEAQ (reference sequence). V shed 5 bases and J shed 3 bases, with 20 bases lying between them. CDR3: CASSPKHREVVYNEQFF. As DNA, the CDR3 is TGTGCCAGCAGCCCCAAACACAGGGAAGTGGTCTACAATGAGCAGTTCTTC.

The chain has TRBV7-8 and TRBJ1-2, with 8 bases aligning to TRBD1. The length of the CDR3 is 13 residues. V lost 5 bases, J lost 4 bases, and 3 bases stayed unmatched. CDR1 is SGHVS, CDR2 FQNEAQ, per germline. CDR3 DNA: TGTGCCAGCAGCCCCGGGACAGGCTATGGCTACACCTTC. Its protein product is CASSPGTGYGYTF.

This chain joins TRBV4-3 and TRBJ2-1; a weak D match, TRBD1 (6 bases). In germline, CDR1 is LGHNA, CDR2 YSLEER. V was shortened by 5 bases and J by 9 bases, with 20 bases between the two germline ends. The CDR3 is made up of 15 amino acids. CDR3 residues: CASSFWARGLGEQFF. As DNA, the CDR3 is TGCGCCAGCAGCTTTTGGGCGAGGGGGTTAGGTGAGCAGTTCTTC.

This chain links TRBV7-2 with TRBJ2-3, with D maybe TRBD1 (6 bases). This CDR3 spans 15 amino acids. V was clipped by 8 bases and J by 2 bases, with 17 bases between them. Germline assignment: CDR1 SGHTA and CDR2 FQGNSA. The CDR3 nucleotides read TGTGCCAGCGACTTTAGGGGACACCCCACAGATACGCAGTATTTT. Protein sequence: CASDFRGHPTDTQYF.